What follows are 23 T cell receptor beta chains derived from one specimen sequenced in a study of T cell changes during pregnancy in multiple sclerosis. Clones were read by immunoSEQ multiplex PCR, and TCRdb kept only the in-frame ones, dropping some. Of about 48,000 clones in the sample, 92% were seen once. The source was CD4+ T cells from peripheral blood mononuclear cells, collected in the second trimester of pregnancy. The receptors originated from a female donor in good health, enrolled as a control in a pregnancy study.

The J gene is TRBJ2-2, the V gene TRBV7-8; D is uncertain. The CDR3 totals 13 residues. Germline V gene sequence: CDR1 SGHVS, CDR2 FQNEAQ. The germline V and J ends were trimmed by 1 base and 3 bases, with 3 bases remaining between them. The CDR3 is CASSLVDTGELFF. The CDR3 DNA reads TGTGCCAGCAGCTTAGTAGACACCGGGGAGCTGTTTTTT.

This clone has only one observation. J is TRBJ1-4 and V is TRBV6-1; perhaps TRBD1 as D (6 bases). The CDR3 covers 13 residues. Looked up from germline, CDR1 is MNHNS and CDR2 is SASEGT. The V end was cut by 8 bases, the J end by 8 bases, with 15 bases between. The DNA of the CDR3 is TGTGCCAGCCTCAGAGGGGGAGAGGAAAAACTGTTTTTT. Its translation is CASLRGGEEKLFF.

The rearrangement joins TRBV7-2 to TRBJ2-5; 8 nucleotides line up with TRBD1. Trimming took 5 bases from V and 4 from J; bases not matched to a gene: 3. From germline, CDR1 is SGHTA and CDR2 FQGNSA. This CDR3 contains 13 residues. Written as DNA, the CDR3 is TGTGCCAGCAGCACTACAGGGGGAGAGACCCAGTACTTC. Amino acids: CASSTTGGETQYF.

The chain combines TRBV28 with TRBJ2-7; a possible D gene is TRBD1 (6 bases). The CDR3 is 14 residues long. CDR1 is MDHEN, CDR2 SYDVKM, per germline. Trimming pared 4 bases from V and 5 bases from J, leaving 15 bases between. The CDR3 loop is CASSSNRARHEQYF. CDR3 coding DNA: TGTGCCAGCAGTTCGAACAGGGCCCGCCACGAGCAGTACTTC. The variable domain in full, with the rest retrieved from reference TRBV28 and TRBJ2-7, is DVKVTQSSRYLVKRTGEKVFLECVQDMDHENMFWYRQDPGLGLRLIYFSYDVKMKEKGDIPEGYSVSREKKERFSLILESASTNQTSMYLCASSSNRARHEQYFGPGTRLTVT.

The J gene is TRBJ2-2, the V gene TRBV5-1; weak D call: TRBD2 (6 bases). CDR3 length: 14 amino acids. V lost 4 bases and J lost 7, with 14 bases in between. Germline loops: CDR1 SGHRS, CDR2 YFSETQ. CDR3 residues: CASSSGGSNGELFF. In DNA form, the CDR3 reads TGCGCCAGCAGCAGCGGAGGGAGTAACGGGGAGCTGTTTTTT.

The CDR3 sequence: CASSQTGLARTDTQYF. In DNA form, the CDR3 reads TGCGCCAGCAGCCAAACCGGACTAGCGCGCACAGATACGCAGTATTTT. The chain couples TRBV4-1 to TRBJ2-3; 9 bases are a match to TRBD2. After removal of 2 bases from V and 1 base from J, the junction contained 4 bases not matched to a gene. Per the germline V gene, CDR1 is MGHRA and CDR2 is YSYEKL. The CDR3 spans 16 residues.

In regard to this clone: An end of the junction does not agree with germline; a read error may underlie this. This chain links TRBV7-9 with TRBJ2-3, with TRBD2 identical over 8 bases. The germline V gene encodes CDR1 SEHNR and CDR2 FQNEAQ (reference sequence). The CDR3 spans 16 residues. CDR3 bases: TGTGCCAGCAGCTCCCTCCGAAAAGCGGGAGAGGGGGTTAGCGATTTT. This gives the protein CASSSLRKAGEGVSDF.

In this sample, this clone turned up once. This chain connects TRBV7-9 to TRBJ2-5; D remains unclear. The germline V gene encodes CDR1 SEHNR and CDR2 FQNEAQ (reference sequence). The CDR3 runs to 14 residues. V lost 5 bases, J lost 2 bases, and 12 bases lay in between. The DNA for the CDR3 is TGTGCCAGCAGCAGAAGAATGAGGCAAGAGACCCAGTACTTC. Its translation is CASSRRMRQETQYF. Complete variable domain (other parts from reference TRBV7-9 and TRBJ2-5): DTGVSQNPRHKITKRGQNVTFRCDPISEHNRLYWYRQTLGQGPEFLTYFQNEAQLEKSRLLSDRFSAERPKGSFSTLEIQRTEQGDSAMYLCASSRRMRQETQYFGPGTRLLVL.

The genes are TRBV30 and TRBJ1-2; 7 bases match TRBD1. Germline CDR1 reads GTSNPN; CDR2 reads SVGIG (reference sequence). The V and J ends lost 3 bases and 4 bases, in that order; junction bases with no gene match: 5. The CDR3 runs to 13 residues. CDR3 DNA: TGTGCCTGGAGGTTGACAGGGACCTATGGCTACACCTTC. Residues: CAWRLTGTYGYTF. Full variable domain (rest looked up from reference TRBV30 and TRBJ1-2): SQTIHQWPATLVQPVGSPLSLECTVEGTSNPNLYWYRQAAGRGLQLLFYSVGIGQISSEVPQNLSASRPQDRQFILSSKKLLLSDSGFYLCAWRLTGTYGYTFGSGTRLTVV.

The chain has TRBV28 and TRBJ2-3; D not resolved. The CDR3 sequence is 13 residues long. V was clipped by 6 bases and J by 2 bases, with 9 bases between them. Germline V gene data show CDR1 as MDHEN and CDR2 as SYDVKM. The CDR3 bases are TGTGCCAGCAGCCTCGGTACCACAGATACGCAGTATTTT. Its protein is CASSLGTTDTQYF.

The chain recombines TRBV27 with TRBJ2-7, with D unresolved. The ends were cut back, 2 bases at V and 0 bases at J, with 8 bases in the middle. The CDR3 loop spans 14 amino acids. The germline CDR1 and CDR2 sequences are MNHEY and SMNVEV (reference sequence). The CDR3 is CASSLDTTSYEQYF. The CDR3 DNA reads TGTGCCAGCAGTTTAGACACCACCTCCTACGAGCAGTACTTC.

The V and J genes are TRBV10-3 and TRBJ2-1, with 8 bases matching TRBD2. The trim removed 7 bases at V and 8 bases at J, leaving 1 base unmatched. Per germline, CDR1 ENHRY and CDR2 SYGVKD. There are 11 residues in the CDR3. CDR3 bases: TGTGCCATCACGGGGGGGGATGAGCAGTTCTTC. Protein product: CAITGGDEQFF.

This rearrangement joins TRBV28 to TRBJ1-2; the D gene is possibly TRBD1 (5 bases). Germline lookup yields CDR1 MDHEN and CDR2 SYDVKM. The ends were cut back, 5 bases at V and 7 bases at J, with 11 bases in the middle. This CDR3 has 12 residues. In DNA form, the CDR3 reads TGTGCCAGCAGTATCGGGGGAGGTGGCTACACCTTC. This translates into CASSIGGGGYTF.

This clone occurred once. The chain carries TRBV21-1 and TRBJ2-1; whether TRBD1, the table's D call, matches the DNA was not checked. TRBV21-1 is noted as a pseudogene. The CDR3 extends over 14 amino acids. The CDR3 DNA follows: TGTGCCAGCACTATCCGGGACAGGGACAATGAGCAGTTCTTC. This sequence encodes CASTIRDRDNEQFF.

CDR3 DNA sequence: TGTGCCAGCAGTGCACTCGACACAGATACGCAGTATTTT. Residues: CASSALDTDTQYF. This chain connects TRBV6-6 to TRBJ2-3; D is undetermined. The CDR3 covers 13 residues. Trimming cost V 5 bases and J 2 bases, with 8 bases left between them. From germline, CDR1 is MNHNY and CDR2 SVGAGI (reference sequence).

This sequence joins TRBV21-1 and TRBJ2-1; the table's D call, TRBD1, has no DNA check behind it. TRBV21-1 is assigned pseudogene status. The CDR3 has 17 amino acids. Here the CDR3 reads CASSDDRGFEPYNEQFF. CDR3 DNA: TGTGCCAGCAGCGATGACAGGGGTTTCGAGCCCTACAATGAGCAGTTCTTC.

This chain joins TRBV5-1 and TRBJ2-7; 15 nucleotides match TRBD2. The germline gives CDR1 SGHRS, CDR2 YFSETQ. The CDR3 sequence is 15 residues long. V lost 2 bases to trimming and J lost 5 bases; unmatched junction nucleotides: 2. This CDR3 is CASSFGLAGGDEQYF. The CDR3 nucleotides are TGCGCCAGCAGCTTCGGACTAGCGGGAGGGGACGAGCAGTACTTC.

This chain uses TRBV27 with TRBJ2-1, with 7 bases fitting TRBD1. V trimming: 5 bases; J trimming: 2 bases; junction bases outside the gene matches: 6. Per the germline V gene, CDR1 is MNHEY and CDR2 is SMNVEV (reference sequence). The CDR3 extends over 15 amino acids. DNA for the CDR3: TGTGCCAGCAGTCTTCGGACAGGTACCTACAATGAGCAGTTCTTC. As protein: CASSLRTGTYNEQFF.

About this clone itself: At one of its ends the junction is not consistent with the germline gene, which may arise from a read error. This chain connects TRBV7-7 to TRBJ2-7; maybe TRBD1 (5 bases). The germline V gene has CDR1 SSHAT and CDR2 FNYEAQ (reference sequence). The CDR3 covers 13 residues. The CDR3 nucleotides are TGTGCTAGCAGCTTACAGGCCTCCTACGAGCAGTACTTC. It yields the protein CASSLQASYEQYF.

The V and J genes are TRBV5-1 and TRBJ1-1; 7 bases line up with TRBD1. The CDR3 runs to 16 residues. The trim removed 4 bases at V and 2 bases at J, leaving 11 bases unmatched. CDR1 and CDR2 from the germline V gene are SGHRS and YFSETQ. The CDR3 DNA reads TGCGCCAGCAGCCCCTCTTCAGGGACAGCCAACACTGAAGCTTTCTTT. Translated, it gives CASSPSSGTANTEAFF.

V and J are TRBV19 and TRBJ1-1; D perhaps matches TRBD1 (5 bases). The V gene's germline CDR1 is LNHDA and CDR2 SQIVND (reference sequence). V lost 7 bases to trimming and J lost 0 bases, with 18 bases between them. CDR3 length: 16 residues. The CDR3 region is CASKPGGDRMNTEAFF. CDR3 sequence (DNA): TGTGCCAGTAAACCTGGAGGGGATCGGATGAACACTGAAGCTTTCTTT.

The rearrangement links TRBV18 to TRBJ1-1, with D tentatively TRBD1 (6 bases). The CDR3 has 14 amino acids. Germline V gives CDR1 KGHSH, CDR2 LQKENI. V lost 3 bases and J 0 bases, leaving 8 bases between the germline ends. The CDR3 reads CASSPDSLNTEAFF. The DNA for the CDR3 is TGTGCCAGCTCACCGGACAGTTTGAACACTGAAGCTTTCTTT.

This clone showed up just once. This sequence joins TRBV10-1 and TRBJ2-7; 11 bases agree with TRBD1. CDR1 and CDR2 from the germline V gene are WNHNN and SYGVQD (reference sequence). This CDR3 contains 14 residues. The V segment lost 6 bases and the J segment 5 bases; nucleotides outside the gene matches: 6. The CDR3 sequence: CASRSSDRGHEQYF. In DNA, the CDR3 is TGCGCCAGCAGGTCGTCGGACAGGGGGCACGAGCAGTACTTC.